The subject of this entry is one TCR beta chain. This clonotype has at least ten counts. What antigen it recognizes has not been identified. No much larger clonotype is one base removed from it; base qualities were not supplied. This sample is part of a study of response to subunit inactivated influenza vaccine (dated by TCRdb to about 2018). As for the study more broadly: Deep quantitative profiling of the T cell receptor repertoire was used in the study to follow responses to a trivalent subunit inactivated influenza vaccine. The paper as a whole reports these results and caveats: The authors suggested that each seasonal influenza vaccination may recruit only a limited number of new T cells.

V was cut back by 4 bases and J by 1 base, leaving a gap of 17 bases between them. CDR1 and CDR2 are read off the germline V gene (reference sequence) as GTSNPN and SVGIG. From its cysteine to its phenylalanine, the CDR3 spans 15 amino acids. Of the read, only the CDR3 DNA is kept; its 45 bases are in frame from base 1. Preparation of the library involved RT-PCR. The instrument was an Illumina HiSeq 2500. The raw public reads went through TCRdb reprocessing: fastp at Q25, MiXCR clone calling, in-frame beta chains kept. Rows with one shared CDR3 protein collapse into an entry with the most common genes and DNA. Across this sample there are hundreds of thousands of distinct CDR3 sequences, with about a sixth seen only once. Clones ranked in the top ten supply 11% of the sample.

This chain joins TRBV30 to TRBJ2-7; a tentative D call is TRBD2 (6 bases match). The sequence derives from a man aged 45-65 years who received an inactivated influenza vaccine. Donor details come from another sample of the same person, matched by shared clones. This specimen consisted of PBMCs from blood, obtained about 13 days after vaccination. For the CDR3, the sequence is CAWNHGTVLSYEQYF. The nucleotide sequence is TGTGCCTGGAATCATGGGACTGTACTATCCTACGAGCAGTACTTC.